The 10 T cell receptor beta chains below come from one sample, sequenced in a study of blood T cell repertoires in COVID-19. Method: immunoSEQ multiplex PCR; TCRdb's copy keeps in-frame clones and lacks some. The repertoire includes about 380,000 clones, about 89% of them detected once, and more than 0.95% sits in the top ten. Sequencing was performed on peripheral blood. The receptors derive from a man between 35 and 55 years old with acute or convalescent COVID-19.

This chain uses TRBV28 with TRBJ1-1; tentatively, D is TRBD1 (6 bases). The CDR3 contains 13 residues. Germline lookup yields CDR1 MDHEN and CDR2 SYDVKM. V was cut by 7 bases and J by 4 bases, with 13 bases left in between. The CDR3 nucleotides are TGTGCCAGCAACTCAAGAGGGGGCACTGAAGCTTTCTTT. This translates into CASNSRGGTEAFF.

This rearrangement joins TRBV28 to TRBJ1-1; 7 bases map to TRBD1. V lost 5 bases and J lost 1; bases outside the gene matches: 10. This CDR3 has 16 residues. Germline V gene data show CDR1 as MDHEN and CDR2 as SYDVKM. Here the CDR3 DNA reads TGTGCCAGCAGTCGCAGGGGGTTTATGTCGAACACTGAAGCTTTCTTT. Translating gives CASSRRGFMSNTEAFF.

The V gene is TRBV19, the J gene TRBJ1-2, with 7 bases identical to TRBD1. The V segment lost 4 bases and the J segment 8 bases; nucleotides outside the gene matches: 13. The length of the CDR3 is 15 residues. CDR1 LNHDA and CDR2 SQIVND come from the germline V gene (reference sequence). The CDR3 spells CASSTSRDSRRGYTF. CDR3 DNA sequence: TGTGCCAGTAGTACGTCGAGGGACAGCCGCCGAGGCTACACCTTC. Complete variable domain (other parts from reference TRBV19 and TRBJ1-2): DGGITQSPKYLFRKEGQNVTLSCEQNLNHDAMYWYRQDPGQGLRLIYYSQIVNDFQKGDIAEGYSVSREKKESFPLTVTSAQKNPTAFYLCASSTSRDSRRGYTFGSGTRLTVV.

The V call is TRBV28, the J call TRBJ1-5, with 9 positions matching TRBD1. The germline gives CDR1 MDHEN, CDR2 SYDVKM. V dropped 8 bases and J dropped 2; count of bases not matched to a gene: 10. CDR3 length equals 16 residues. The CDR3 DNA follows: TGTGCCAGCGTGGCACAGGGGGCTGGGGGCAATCAGCCCCAGCATTTT. Its protein product is CASVAQGAGGNQPQHF. The entire variable domain, with the rest obtained from reference TRBV28 and TRBJ1-5, is as follows: DVKVTQSSRYLVKRTGEKVFLECVQDMDHENMFWYRQDPGLGLRLIYFSYDVKMKEKGDIPEGYSVSREKKERFSLILESASTNQTSMYLCASVAQGAGGNQPQHFGDGTRLSIL.

The CDR3 loop is CASSQAPGYSYEQYF. CDR3 DNA sequence: TGTGCCAGCAGCCAAGCCCCGGGATACTCCTACGAGCAGTACTTC. The chain joins TRBV14 to TRBJ2-7; tentatively, D is TRBD2 (5 bases). The CDR3 length is 15 residues. In germline, CDR1 is SGHDN, CDR2 FVKESK. V was pared by 1 base and J by 0 bases, with 10 bases between.

The chain is built from TRBV10-2 and TRBJ2-5; TRBD2 matches at 9 bases. CDR3 length: 15 amino acids. V trimming: 6 bases; J trimming: 5 bases; junction bases outside the gene matches: 10. CDR1 WSHSY and CDR2 SAAADI come from the germline V gene. The CDR3 DNA sequence: TGCGCCAGCAGACCAGGGACTAGCCTGTCTGAGACCCAGTACTTC. It specifies CASRPGTSLSETQYF.

J is TRBJ2-6 and V is TRBV11-2; 7 bases are shared with TRBD2. The CDR3 sequence is 19 residues long. The germline CDR1 and CDR2 sequences are SGHAT and FQNNGV. V was pared by 1 base and J by 0 bases, with 9 bases of the junction left unmatched. CDR3 sequence (DNA): TGTGCCAGCAGCTTAGTTTATAGGGAGCGGGGCTCTGGGGCCAACGTCCTGACTTTC. Translated: CASSLVYRERGSGANVLTF.

The V gene is TRBV29-1, the J gene TRBJ1-4; unclear D gene. V dropped 4 bases and J dropped 1 base, with 4 bases sitting between them. This CDR3 is built from 12 residues. The germline gives CDR1 SQVTM, CDR2 ANQGSEA. CDR3 nucleotide sequence: TGCAGCGTTGCGGGAACTAATGAAAAACTGTTTTTT. As protein: CSVAGTNEKLFF.

The rearrangement uses TRBV2 and TRBJ2-5; 8 positions agree with TRBD1. CDR1 and CDR2 from the germline V gene are SNHLY and FYNNEI. V shed 5 bases and J 4 bases; nucleotides not matched to a gene: 18. The CDR3 is made up of 18 amino acids. The CDR3 region has the DNA TGTGCCAGCAGTCTAACGGAGACAGGGGCCCCGTCACCAGAGACCCAGTACTTC. Encoded protein: CASSLTETGAPSPETQYF.

The V call is TRBV7-3, the J call TRBJ2-5; 7 nucleotides agree with TRBD1. Germline trimming cut 4 bases from V and 4 bases from J; bases unmatched to any gene: 6. The CDR3 sequence is 14 residues long. Germline V gene lookup returns CDR1 SGHTA and CDR2 FQGTGA. The CDR3 DNA reads TGTGCCAGCAGCTCAGGACAGGTTGGAGAGACCCAGTACTTC. Its protein is CASSSGQVGETQYF.